The rows below give T cell receptor beta chains drawn from one sample of a study of STAT3 mutations in large granular lymphocyte leukemia. The repertoire was sequenced with immunoSEQ multiplex PCR; TCRdb's copy has only in-frame clones and lacks some. The sample shows 10,000 to 15,000 clones, over 75% of them seen only once. Sample: PBMCs. All receptors derive from a human donor with T large granular lymphocyte leukemia. Some clones in this sample may be carry-over from other donors' samples. CDR3s include the opening cysteine and the closing phenylalanine or tryptophan.

j_gene,v_gene,len,CDR3aa
TRBJ1-2,TRBV4-2,16,CASSQDGAGSSYGYTF
TRBJ2-3,TRBV5-1,14,CASSFEGQGDTQYF
TRBJ1-2,TRBV28,12,CASQQGRDGYTF
TRBJ1-2,TRBV7-9,13,CASSLLGGAGYTF
TRBJ1-1,TRBV28,15,CASSTQGAVNTEAFF
TRBJ1-5,TRBV6-5,15,CASRPSWDINQPQHF
TRBJ1-3,TRBV18,16,CASSPYTGAVGNTIYF
TRBJ1-4,TRBV30,14,CAWSPGQHNEKLFF
TRBJ1-5,TRBV7-2,15,CASSWGDRVWQPQHF
TRBJ2-2,TRBV29-1,15,CSAIHRIANTGELFF
TRBJ2-5,TRBV4-2,16,CASSQEMRGGQETQYF
TRBJ2-1,TRBV28,12,CASSLEVAGEFF
TRBJ1-2,TRBV28,15,CASSSEGAFGYGYTF
TRBJ2-3,TRBV5-1,14,CASSPGLAGDTQYF
TRBJ2-3,TRBV18,18,CASSPIGTVITSTDTQYF
TRBJ1-2,TRBV6-6,14,CASIPPQGPYGYTF
TRBJ2-7,TRBV10-3,15,CAISEWEGPSREQYF
TRBJ1-3,TRBV19,16,CASSIDLEGAGNTIYF